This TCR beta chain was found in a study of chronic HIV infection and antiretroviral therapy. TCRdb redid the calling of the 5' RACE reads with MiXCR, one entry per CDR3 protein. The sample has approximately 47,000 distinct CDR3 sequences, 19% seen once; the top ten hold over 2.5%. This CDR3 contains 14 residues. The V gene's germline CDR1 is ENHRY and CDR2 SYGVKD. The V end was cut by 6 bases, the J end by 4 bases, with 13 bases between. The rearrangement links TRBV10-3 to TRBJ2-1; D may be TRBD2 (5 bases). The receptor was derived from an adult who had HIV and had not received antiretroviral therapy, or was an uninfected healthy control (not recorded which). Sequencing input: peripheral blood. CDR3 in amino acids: CAIRVEGLYNEQFF. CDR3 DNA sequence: TGTGCCATCAGAGTCGAGGGTTTATACAATGAGCAGTTCTTC.